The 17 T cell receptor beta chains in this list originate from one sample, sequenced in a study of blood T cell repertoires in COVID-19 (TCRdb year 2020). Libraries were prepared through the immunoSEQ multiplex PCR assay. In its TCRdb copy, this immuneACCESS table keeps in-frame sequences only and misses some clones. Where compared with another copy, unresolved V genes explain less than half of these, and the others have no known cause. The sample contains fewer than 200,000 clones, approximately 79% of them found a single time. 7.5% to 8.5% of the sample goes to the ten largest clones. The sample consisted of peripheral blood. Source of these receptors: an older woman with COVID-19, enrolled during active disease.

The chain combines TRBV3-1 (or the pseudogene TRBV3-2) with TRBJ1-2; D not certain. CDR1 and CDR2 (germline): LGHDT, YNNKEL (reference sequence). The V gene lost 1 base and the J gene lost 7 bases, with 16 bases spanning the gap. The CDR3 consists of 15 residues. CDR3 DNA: TGTGCCAGCAGCCAAGCACACCGGAGAGTTGGTGGCTACACCTTC. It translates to CASSQAHRRVGGYTF.

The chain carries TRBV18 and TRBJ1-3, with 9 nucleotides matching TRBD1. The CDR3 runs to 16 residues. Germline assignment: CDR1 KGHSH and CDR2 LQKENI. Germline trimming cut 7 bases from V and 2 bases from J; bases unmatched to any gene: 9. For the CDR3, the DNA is TGTGCCAGCTGCAAGATCAACAGGGGGCCTGGAAACACCATATATTTT. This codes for CASCKINRGPGNTIYF.

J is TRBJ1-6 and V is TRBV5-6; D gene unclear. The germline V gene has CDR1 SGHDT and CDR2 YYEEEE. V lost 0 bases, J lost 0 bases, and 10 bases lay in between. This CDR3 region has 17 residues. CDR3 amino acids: CASSLDSESSYNSPLHF. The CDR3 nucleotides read TGTGCCAGCAGCTTGGATTCGGAGAGCTCCTATAATTCACCCCTCCACTTT. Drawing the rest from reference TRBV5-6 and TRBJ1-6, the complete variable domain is DAGVTQSPTHLIKTRGQQVTLRCSPKSGHDTVSWYQQALGQGPQFIFQYYEEEERQRGNFPDRFSGHQFPNYSSELNVNALLLGDSALYLCASSLDSESSYNSPLHFGNGTRLTVT.

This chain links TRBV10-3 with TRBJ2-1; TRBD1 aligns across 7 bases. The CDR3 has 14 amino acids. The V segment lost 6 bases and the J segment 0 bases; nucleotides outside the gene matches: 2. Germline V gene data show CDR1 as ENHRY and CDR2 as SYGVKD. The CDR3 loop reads CAIRTGDSYNEQFF. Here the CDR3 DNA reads TGTGCCATCAGAACAGGGGACTCCTACAATGAGCAGTTCTTC.

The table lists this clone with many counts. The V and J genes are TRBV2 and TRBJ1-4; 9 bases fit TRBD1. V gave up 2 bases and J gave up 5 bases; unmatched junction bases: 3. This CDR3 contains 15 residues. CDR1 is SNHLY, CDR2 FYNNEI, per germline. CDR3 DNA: TGTGCCAGCAGTGAAACGGGGACAGGGAATGAAAAACTGTTTTTT. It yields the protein CASSETGTGNEKLFF. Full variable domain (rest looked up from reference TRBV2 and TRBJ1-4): EPEVTQTPSHQVTQMGQEVILRCVPISNHLYFYWYRQILGQKVEFLVSFYNNEISEKSEIFDDQFSVERPDGSNFTLKIRSTKLEDSAMYFCASSETGTGNEKLFFGSGTQLSVL.

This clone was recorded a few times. CDR3 residues: CASSQFRRQAGKETQYF. In DNA, the CDR3 is TGCGCCAGCAGTCAATTTAGAAGACAGGCAGGTAAAGAGACCCAGTACTTC. The chain has TRBV23-1 and TRBJ2-5, with D possibly matching TRBD1 (6 bases). TRBV23-1 falls under the ORF class, with uncertain function. Trimming removed 1 base at V and 3 bases at J, with 18 bases between. The CDR3 sequence is 17 residues long.

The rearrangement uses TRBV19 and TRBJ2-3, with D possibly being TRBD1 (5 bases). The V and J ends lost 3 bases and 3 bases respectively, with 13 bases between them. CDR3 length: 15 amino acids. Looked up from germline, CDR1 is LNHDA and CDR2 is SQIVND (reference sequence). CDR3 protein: CASSIGAFWTDTQYF. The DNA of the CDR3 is TGTGCCAGTAGTATTGGGGCCTTTTGGACAGATACGCAGTATTTT.

CDR3 sequence: CASSSTGKNYEQYF. CDR3 nucleotide sequence: TGTGCCAGCAGCTCGACCGGGAAAAACTACGAGCAGTACTTC. The chain combines TRBV5-4 with TRBJ2-7, with a possible D match to TRBD2 (5 bases). Trimming removed 3 bases from V and 3 bases from J, with 13 bases in between. This CDR3 has 14 amino acids. Looked up from germline, CDR1 is SGHNT and CDR2 is YYREEE (reference sequence).

The CDR3 DNA reads as TGTGCCAGTAGTATTTGGGATAGGACAGGGGGGCACAATGAGCAGTTCTTC. Translation: CASSIWDRTGGHNEQFF. V and J are TRBV19 and TRBJ2-1, with TRBD1 matching over 10 bases. This CDR3 spans 17 amino acids. Germline V gene sequence: CDR1 LNHDA, CDR2 SQIVND (reference sequence). Trimming at V came to 3 bases and at J to 5 bases, leaving 10 bases not matched to a gene. Based on the CDR3 plus reference TRBV19 and TRBJ2-1, the full variable domain is DGGITQSPKYLFRKEGQNVTLSCEQNLNHDAMYWYRQDPGQGLRLIYYSQIVNDFQKGDIAEGYSVSREKKESFPLTVTSAQKNPTAFYLCASSIWDRTGGHNEQFFGPGTRLTVL.

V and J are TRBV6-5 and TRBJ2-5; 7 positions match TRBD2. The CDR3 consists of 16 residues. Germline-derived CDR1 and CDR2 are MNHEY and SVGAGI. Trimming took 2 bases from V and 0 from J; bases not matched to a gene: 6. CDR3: CASSYKLADYQETQYF. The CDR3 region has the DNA TGTGCCAGCAGTTACAAGCTAGCGGATTACCAAGAGACCCAGTACTTC.

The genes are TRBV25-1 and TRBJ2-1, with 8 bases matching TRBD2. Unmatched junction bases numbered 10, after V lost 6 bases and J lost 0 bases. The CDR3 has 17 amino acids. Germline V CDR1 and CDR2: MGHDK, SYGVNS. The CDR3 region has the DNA TGTGCCAGCAGCGAACGTCAAGCGGGAGTCTCCTACAATGAGCAGTTCTTC. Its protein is CASSERQAGVSYNEQFF.

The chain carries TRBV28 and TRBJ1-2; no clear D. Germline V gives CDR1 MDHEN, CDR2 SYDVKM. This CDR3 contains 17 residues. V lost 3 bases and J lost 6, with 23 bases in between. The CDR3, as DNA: TGTGCCAGCAGTTTTATCCTTTCGGGCCTCCAGCGGGATGGCTACACCTTC. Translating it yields CASSFILSGLQRDGYTF.

CDR3 amino acids: CASSTRRNQPQHF. In nucleotides, the CDR3 is TGTGCCAGCAGTACCAGGCGTAATCAGCCCCAGCATTTT. V usage is TRBV6-5 and J usage is TRBJ1-5, with unresolved D. The CDR3 covers 13 residues. CDR1 MNHEY and CDR2 SVGAGI come from the germline V gene. Trimming took off 5 bases at V and 4 bases at J, with 9 bases between the two ends.

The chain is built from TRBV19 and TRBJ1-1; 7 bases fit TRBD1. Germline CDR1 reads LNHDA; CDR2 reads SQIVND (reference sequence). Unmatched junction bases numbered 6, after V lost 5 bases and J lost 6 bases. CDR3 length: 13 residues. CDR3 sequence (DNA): TGTGCCAGTAGTCGGGTCACAGGGGCTGAAGCTTTCTTT. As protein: CASSRVTGAEAFF.

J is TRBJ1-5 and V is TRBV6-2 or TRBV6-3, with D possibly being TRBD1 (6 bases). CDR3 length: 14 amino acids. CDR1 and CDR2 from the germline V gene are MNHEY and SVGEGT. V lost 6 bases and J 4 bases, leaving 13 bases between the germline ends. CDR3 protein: CASSSGQGNQPQHF. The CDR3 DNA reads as TGTGCCAGCAGCTCCGGGCAGGGGAATCAGCCCCAGCATTTT.

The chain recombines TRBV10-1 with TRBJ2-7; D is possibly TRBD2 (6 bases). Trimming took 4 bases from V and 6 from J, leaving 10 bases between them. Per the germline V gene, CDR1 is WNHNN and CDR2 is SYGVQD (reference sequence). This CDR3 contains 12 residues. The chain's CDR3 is CASSVFGGEQYV. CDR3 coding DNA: TGCGCCAGCAGTGTATTCGGGGGCGAGCAGTACGTC.

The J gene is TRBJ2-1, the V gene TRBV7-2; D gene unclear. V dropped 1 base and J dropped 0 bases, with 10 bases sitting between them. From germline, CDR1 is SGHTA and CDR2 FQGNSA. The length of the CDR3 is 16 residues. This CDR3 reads CASSLDFRSSYNEQFF. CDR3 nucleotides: TGTGCCAGCAGCTTAGATTTCCGGAGCTCCTACAATGAGCAGTTCTTC.